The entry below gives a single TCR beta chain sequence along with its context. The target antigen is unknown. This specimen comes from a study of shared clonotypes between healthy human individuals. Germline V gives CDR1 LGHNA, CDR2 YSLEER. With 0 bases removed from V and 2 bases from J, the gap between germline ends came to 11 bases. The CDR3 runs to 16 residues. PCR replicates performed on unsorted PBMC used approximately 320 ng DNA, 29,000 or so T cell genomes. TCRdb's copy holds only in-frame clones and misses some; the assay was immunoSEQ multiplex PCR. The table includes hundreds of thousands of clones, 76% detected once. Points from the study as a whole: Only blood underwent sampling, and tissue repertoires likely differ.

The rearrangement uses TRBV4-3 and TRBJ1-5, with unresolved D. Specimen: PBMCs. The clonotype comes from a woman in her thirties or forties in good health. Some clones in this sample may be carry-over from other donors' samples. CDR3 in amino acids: CASSQDWGSGNQPQHF. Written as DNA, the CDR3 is TGCGCCAGCAGCCAAGATTGGGGATCGGGCAATCAGCCCCAGCATTTT.